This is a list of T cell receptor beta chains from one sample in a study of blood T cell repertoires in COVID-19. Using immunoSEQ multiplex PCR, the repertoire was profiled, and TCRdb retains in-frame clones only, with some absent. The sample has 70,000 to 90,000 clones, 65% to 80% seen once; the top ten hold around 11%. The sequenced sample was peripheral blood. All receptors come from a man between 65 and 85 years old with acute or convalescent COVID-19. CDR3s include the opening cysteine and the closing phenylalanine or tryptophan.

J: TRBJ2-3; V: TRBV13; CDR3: CASSSKDRWEGTDTQYF
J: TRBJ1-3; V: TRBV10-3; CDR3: CAISESPPLPGNTIYF
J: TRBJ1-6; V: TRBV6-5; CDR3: CAIRQGVIYNSPLHF
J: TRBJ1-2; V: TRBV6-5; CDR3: CASSYGQGDRYGYTF
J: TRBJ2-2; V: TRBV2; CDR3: CASSEMKRAGELFF
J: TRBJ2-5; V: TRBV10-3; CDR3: CAISENRDRVGAETQYF
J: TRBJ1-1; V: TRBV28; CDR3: CASTIRGSTEAFF
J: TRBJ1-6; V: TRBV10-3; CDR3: CAITGTLNSPLHF
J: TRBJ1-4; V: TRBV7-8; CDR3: CASSLVGGGGEKLFF
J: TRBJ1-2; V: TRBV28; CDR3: CASSPYKAGGPDGYTF
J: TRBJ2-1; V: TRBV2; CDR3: CASSGLINEQFF
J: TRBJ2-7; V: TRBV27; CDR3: CASSTKGLVGAYEQYF
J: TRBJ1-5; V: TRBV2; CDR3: CASSPRQGNQPQHF
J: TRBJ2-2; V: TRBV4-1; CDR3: CASSPRDRGAGELFF
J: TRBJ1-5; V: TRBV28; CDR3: CASLRVGSNQPQHF
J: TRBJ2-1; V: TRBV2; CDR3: CASGGLAPEQFF
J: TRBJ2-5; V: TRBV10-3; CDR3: CAISEWANQETQYF
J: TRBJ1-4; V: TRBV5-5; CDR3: CASSRRLSPRDEKLFF
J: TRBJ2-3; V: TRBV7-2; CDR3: CASSSWGTSTDTQYF
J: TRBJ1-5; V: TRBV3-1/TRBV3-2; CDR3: CASSQDGTGNQPQHF
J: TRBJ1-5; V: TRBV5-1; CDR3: CASSLDGQGGNQPQHF
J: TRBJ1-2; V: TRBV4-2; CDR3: CASSQDGGGYTF
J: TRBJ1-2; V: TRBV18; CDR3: CASSPRQGLNYGYTF
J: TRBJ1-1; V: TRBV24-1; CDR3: CATSESGQLGEAFF
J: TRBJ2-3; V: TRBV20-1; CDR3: CSASSAGLSDTQYF
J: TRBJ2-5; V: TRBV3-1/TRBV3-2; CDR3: CASSQEGWTQYF
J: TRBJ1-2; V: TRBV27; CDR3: CASSSGQGGGYTF
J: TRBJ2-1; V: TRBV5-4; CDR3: CASSKGGAYNEQFF
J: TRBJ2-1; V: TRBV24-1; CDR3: CATSDPRGGDEQFF
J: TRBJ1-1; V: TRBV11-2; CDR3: CASRPTGGRAFF
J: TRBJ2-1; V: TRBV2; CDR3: CASKRAGAYNEQFF
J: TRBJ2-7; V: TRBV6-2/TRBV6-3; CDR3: CASSYRDQIYEQYF
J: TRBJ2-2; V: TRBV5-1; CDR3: CASSLNTGELFF
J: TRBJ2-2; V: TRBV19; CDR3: CASSTLAGANTGELFF
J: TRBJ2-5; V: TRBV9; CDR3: CASSSTSGGAETQYF
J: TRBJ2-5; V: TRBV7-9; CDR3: CASSPGTAPWETQYF
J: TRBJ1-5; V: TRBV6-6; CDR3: CASSYIQAYSNQPQHF
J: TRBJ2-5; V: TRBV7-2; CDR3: CASSLSLTQETQYF
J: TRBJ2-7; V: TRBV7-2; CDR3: CASSSPGYEQYF
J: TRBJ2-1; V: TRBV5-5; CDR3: CASSSSGAGKNNEQFF
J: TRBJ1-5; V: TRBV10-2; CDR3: CASSATGGIQPQHF
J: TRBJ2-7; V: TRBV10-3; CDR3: CAISDPSRFSYEQYF
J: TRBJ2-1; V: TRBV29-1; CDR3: CSSRGARYNEQFF
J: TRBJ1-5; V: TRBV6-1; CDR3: CASSDRDRGLRQPQHF
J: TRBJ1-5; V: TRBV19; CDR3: CASSLQGVRQPQHF
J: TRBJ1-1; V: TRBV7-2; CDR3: CASSFQPTNTEAFF
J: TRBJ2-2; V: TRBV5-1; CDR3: CASSPGGASGELFF
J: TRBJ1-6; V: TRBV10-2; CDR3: CASSTGQGTSPLHF
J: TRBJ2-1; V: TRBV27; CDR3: CASSGGGLAGINEQFF
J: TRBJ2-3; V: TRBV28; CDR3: CASRPSGGAVTDTQYF
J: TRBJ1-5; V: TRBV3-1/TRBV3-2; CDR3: CASSQDRGYQPQHF